Listed here is a single TCR beta chain. Its antigen is not identified. One junction end does not reproduce the germline sequence, and a read error may be involved. Synthesis of TCR beta cDNA was carried out from about 500 ng total RNA with a constant-region primer. A slightly modified ARM-PCR protocol with three nested multiplex PCR rounds produced these TCR beta libraries. MiXCR, applied by TCRdb to the multiplex PCR reads, yields one record per CDR3 protein. The data hold about 50,000 distinct CDR3 sequences, with 70% to 80% observed a single time. The data originate from a study of tumor-infiltrating lymphocytes in primary liver carcinoma. Notes on the study in general: Tumor top-250-clone fraction significantly exceeded that of blood (p = 0.039).

Extraction of RNA together with DNA used about 17-31 mg of unsorted bulk tissue. Whichever tumor sample was examined, it had over 85% viable tumor cells. Material for sequencing was liver tumor tissue from sampling region 5. Indicated subset: tumor region T5, tumor centre. The sequence derives from a man aged 40-49 years with primary liver carcinoma and hepatitis B virus infection.

The CDR3 region has the DNA TGCGCCAGCAGCCACCTCGACCAGAACACAGAAGTTTTCTTT. Translation: CASSHLDQNTEVFF. The V and J genes are TRBV4-3 and TRBJ1-1, with D uncertain. CDR3 size: 14 residues. Per germline, CDR1 LGHNA and CDR2 YSLEER.